Below, 4 T cell receptor beta chains from the same sample are listed, as sequenced in a study of T-cell reconstitution after alpha-beta-depleted transplantation in children. During its preparation, the TCRbeta library received unique molecular identifiers. MiXCR was run by TCRdb on the PCR reads, yielding one entry per CDR3 protein. The repertoire holds about 830,000 distinct CDR3 sequences, with roughly 15% as singletons. Specimen: PBMCs, mostly from graft donor cells, collected 360 days after TCRalphabeta/CD19-depleted stem cell transplant. These receptors came from a male patient between 5 and 17 years old who had a stem cell transplant for acute lymphoblastic leukemia, so the T cells may come from the graft donor.

This chain links TRBV7-9 with TRBJ2-3, with a weak D call TRBD1 (5 bases). The V gene's germline CDR1 is SEHNR and CDR2 FQNEAQ (reference sequence). The CDR3 is 14 amino acids. Between the trimmed V and J ends, which lost 3 bases and 5 bases, there was a span of 12 bases. This CDR3 reads CASSFQGVGDTQYF. Here the CDR3 DNA reads TGTGCCAGCAGCTTTCAGGGTGTGGGAGATACGCAGTATTTT.

The chain employs TRBV19 and TRBJ2-2; D is unclear. CDR1 is LNHDA and CDR2 is SQIVND in the germline V gene (reference sequence). V was cut by 5 bases and J by 2 bases, with 15 bases left in between. The CDR3 is 16 residues long. The CDR3 nucleotides read TGTGCCAGTAGTCCCTGGACCGCTCCAAACACCGGGGAGCTGTTTTTT. It translates to CASSPWTAPNTGELFF.

This clonotype was seen ten or more times. The chain combines TRBV7-7 with TRBJ2-1, with 7 bases aligning to TRBD2. V lost 5 bases and J lost 8; bases outside the gene matches: 12. The CDR3 extends over 15 amino acids. Germline assignment: CDR1 SSHAT and CDR2 FNYEAQ (reference sequence). The CDR3 loop reads CASSQGGLEGDEQFF. The CDR3 coding sequence is TGTGCCAGCAGCCAGGGCGGACTAGAGGGCGATGAGCAGTTCTTC.

The sample holds a few counts of this clonotype. The genes are TRBV12-3 or TRBV12-4 and TRBJ2-3; 7 positions match TRBD2. With 0 bases clipped from V and 2 bases from J, the junction kept 8 bases outside the gene matches. The CDR3 extends over 17 amino acids. The CDR3 is CASSLAGLAVPTDTQYF. The CDR3 DNA reads as TGTGCCAGCAGTTTAGCCGGGCTAGCGGTCCCCACAGATACGCAGTATTTT.